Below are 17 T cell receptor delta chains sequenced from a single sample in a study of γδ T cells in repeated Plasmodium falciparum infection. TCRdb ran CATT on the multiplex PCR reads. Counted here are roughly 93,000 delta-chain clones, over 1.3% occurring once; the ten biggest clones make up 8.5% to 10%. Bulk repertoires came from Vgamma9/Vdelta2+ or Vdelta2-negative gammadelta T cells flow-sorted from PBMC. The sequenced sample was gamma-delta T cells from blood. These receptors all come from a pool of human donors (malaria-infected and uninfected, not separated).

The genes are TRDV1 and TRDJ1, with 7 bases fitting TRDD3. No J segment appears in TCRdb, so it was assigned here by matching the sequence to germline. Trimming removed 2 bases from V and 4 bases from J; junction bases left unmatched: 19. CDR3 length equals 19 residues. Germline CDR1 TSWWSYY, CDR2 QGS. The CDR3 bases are TGTGCTCTTGGGGAAGGATCTGTAAAGGGGGGGATGAGTGACGATAAACTCATCTTT. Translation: CALGEGSVKGGMSDDKLIF.

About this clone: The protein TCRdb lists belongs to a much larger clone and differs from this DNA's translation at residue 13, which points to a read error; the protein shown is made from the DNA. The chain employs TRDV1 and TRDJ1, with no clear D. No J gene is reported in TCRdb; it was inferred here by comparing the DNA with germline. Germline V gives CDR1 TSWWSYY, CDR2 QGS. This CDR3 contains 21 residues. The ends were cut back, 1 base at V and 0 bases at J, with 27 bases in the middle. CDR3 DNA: TGTGCTCTTGGGGAACGCCTTGAGAACTTACTGAGCTCTTATTACACCGATAAACTCATCTTT. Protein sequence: CALGERLENLLSSYYTDKLIF.

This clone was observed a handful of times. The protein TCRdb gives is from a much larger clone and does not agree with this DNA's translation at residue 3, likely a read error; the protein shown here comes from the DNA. The CDR3 sequence is CAPGEGLPIYWGEADKLIF. The CDR3 DNA sequence: TGTGCTCCTGGGGAAGGCCTTCCTATTTACTGGGGGGAGGCCGATAAACTCATCTTT. The rearrangement joins TRDV1 to TRDJ1; D may match TRDD2 or TRDD3 (8 bases each). TCRdb is silent on the J gene; assignment here came from matching the DNA to germline. Germline V gene lookup returns CDR1 TSWWSYY and CDR2 QGS. CDR3 size: 19 residues.

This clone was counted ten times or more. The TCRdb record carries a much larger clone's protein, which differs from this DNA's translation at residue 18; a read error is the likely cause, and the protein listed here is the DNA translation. The CDR3 bases are TGTGCTCTTGGGGAACAAAGTCGATGGTCGGGTTCATACTGGGGATTACCCGGTAAACTCATCTTT. Translation gives CALGEQSRWSGSYWGLPGKLIF. The chain employs TRDV1 and TRDJ1; 7 bases match TRDD3. TCRdb does not report a J gene; here it was assigned by matching the DNA to germline references. The CDR3 extends over 22 amino acids. V lost 1 base and J lost 7; bases outside the gene matches: 30. Germline loops: CDR1 TSWWSYY, CDR2 QGS.

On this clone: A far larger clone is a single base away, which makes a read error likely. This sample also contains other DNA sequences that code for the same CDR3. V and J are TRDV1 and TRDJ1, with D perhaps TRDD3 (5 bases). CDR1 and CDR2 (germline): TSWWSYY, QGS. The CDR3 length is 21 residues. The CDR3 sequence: CALGELAVAGSSRWYTDKLIF. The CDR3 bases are TGTGCCCTTGGGGAACTAGCGGTGGCGGGATCCTCAAGGTGGTACACCGATAAACTCATCTTT.

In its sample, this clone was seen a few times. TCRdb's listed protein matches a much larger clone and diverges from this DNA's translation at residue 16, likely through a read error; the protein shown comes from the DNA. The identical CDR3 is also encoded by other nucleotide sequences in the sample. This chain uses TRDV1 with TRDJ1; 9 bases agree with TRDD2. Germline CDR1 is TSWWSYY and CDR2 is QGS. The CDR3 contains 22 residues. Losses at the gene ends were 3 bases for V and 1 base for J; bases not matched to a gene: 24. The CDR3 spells CALGEPGLPTFLGDRSTDKLIF. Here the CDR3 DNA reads TGTGCTCTTGGGGAGCCCGGCCTTCCTACGTTCTTAGGGGATAGGAGCACCGATAAACTCATCTTT.

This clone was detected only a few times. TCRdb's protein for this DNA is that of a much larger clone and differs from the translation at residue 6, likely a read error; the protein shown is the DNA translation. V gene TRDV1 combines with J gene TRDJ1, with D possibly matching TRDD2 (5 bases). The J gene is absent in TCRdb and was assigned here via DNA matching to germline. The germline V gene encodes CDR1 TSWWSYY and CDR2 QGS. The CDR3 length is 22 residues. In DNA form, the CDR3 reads TGTGCTCTTGGGGACCACCACCGCCCTACGTACGATTGGACGGGCGCCACCAATAAACTCATCTTT. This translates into CALGDHHRPTYDWTGATNKLIF.

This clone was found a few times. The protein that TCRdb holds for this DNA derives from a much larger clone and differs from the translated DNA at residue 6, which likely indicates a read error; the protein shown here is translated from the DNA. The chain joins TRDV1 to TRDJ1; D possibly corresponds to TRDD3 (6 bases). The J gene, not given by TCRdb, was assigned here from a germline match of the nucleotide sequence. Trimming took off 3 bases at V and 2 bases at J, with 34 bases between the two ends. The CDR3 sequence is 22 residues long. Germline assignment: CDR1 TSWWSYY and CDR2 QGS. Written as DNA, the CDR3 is TGTGCTCTTGGGGACCGTCACTACTTCTTTCACTGGGCCGCCCTCCGTACCGATAAACTCATCTTT. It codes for CALGDRHYFFHWAALRTDKLIF.

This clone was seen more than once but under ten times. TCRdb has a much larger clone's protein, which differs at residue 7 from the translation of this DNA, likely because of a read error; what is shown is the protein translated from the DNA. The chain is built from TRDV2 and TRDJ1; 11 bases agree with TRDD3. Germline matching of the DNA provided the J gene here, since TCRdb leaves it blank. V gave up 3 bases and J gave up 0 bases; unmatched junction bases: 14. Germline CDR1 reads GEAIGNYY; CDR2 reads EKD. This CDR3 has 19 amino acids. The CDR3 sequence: CACDPMFLGDTPYTDKLIF. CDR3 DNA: TGTGCCTGTGACCCTATGTTTCTGGGGGATACCCCGTACACCGATAAACTCATCTTT.

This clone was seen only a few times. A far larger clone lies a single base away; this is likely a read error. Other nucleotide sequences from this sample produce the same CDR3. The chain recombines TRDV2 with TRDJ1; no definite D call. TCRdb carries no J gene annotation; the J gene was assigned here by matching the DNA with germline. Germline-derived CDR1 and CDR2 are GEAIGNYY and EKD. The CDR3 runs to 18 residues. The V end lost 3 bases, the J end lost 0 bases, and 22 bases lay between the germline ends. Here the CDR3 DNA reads TGTGCCTGTGACTCGATAGCCGGCTCGATGGGAAACACCGATAAACTCATCTTT. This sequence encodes CACDSIAGSMGNTDKLIF.

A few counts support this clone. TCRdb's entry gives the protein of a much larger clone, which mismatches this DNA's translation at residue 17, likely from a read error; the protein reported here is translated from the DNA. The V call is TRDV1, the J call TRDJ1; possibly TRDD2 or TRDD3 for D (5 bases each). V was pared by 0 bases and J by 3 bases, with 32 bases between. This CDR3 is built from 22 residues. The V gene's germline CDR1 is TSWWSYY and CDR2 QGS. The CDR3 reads CALGELSVPYSRPGIYADKLIF. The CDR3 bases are TGTGCTCTTGGGGAACTATCGGTCCCCTACAGCCGTCCTGGGATCTACGCCGATAAACTCATCTTT.

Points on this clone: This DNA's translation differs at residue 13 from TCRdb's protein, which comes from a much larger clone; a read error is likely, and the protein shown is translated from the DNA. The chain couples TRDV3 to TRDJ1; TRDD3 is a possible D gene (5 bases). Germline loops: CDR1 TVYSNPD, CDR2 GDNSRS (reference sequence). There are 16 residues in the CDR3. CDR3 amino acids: CAFYIMGPPYTDELIF. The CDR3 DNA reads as TGTGCCTTTTACATAATGGGGCCTCCGTACACCGATGAACTCATCTTT.

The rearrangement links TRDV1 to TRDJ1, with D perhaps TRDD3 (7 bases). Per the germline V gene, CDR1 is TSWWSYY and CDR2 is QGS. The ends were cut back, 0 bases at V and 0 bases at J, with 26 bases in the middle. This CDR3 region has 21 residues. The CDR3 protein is CALGELCSYNLWGLNTDKLIF. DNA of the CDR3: TGTGCTCTTGGGGAACTTTGCTCCTACAATCTCTGGGGGCTTAACACCGATAAACTCATCTTT.

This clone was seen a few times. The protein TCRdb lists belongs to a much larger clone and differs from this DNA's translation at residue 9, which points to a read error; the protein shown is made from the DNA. CDR3 sequence reads: CACDTKGYGSWDTRQMFF. The DNA of the CDR3 is TGTGCCTGTGACACCAAGGGATACGGCTCCTGGGACACCCGACAGATGTTTTTC. The chain recombines TRDV2 with TRDJ3, with 8 positions matching TRDD3. The J gene, not given by TCRdb, was assigned here from a germline match of the nucleotide sequence. Looked up from germline, CDR1 is GEAIGNYY and CDR2 is EKD. Losses at the gene ends were 0 bases for V and 0 bases for J; bases not matched to a gene: 3. CDR3 length: 18 amino acids.

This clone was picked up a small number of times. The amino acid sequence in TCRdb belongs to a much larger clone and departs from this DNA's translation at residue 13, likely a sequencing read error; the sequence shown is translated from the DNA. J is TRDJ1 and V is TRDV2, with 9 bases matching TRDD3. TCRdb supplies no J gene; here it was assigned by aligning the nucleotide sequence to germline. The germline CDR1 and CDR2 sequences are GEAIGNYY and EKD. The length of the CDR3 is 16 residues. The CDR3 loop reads CACDGLGELYTDRLIF. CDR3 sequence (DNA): TGTGCCTGTGACGGACTGGGGGAGCTGTACACCGATAGACTCATCTTT.

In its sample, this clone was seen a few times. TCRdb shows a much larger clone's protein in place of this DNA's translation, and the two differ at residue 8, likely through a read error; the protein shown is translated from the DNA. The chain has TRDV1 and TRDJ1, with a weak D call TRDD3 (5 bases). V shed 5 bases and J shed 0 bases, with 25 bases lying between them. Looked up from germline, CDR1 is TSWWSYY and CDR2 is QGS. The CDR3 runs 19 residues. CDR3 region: CALGNWSHVLEGNTDKLIF. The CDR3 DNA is TGTGCTCTTGGGAACTGGAGCCACGTACTGGAGGGGAACACCGATAAACTCATCTTT.

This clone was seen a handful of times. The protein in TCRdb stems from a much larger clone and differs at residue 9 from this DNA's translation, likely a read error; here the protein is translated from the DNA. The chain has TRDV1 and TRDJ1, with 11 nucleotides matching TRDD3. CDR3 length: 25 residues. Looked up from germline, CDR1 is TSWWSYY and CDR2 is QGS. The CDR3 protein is CALGKGSSSIHYGGYAYSYTDKLIF. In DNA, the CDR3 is TGTGCTCTTGGGAAGGGGAGTTCCTCCATCCATTATGGGGGATACGCTTACTCCTACACCGATAAGCTCATCTTT.